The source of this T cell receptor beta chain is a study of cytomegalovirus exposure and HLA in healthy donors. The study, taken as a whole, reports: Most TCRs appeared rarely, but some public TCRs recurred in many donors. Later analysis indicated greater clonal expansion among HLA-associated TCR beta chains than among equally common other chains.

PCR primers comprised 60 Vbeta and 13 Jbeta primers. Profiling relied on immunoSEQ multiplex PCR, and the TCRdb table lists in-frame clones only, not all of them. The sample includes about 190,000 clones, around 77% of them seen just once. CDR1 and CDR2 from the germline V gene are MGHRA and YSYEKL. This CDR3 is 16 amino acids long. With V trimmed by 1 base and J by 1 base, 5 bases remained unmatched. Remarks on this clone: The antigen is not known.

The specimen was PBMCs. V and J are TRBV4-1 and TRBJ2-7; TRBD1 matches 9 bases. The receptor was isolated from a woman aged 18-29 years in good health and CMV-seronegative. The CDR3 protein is CASSQVLGQGSYEQYF. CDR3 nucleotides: TGCGCCAGCAGCCAAGTCTTGGGACAGGGATCCTACGAGCAGTACTTC.